Following are 10 T cell receptor beta chains from one sample sequenced in a study of T cell responses to AZD1222 COVID-19 vaccine. Sequencing was performed with immunoSEQ multiplex PCR; in TCRdb, only in-frame clones are kept and a portion is missing. The sample shows roughly 100,000 clones, 82% of them seen only once. Sequencing used peripheral blood, obtained on day 0 of AZD1222 vaccination. These TCRs come from an adult in good health.

This chain uses TRBV2 with TRBJ1-4; no definite D call. This CDR3 contains 15 residues. V lost 2 bases and J 5 bases, leaving 12 bases between the germline ends. Germline V CDR1 and CDR2: SNHLY, FYNNEI. The CDR3 nucleotides read TGTGCCAGCAGTGAAATTCTTACCGGAAATGAAAAACTGTTTTTT. Translating gives CASSEILTGNEKLFF.

The rearrangement uses TRBV9 and TRBJ2-1; 8 bases are shared with TRBD2. V lost 4 bases to trimming and J lost 7 bases; unmatched junction nucleotides: 22. Germline lookup yields CDR1 SGDLS and CDR2 YYNGEE. The CDR3 has 19 amino acids. CDR3 amino acids: CASSPTPGVDYGGANEQFF. In DNA, the CDR3 is TGTGCCAGCAGCCCAACTCCCGGGGTAGATTACGGGGGGGCTAATGAGCAGTTCTTC.

As for this clone: This may stem from a read error, because a much larger clone lies one nucleotide away. The same CDR3 arises from other DNA sequences in this sample as well. The V and J genes are TRBV18 and TRBJ1-6, with D perhaps TRBD1 (6 bases). This CDR3 region has 16 residues. CDR1 KGHSH and CDR2 LQKENI come from the germline V gene. V lost 0 bases and J 10 bases, leaving 16 bases between the germline ends. The CDR3 DNA follows: TGTGCCAGCTCACCACCTGGAGAACAGGGAGTATCACCCCTCCACTTT. This codes for CASSPPGEQGVSPLHF.

The chain employs TRBV2 and TRBJ1-6, with D perhaps TRBD1 (6 bases). Trimming stripped 1 base from V and 0 bases from J, with 16 bases between. The CDR3 has 19 residues. Germline assignment: CDR1 SNHLY and CDR2 FYNNEI. The CDR3 loop reads CASSEEDSYPSSYNSPLHF. The CDR3 DNA reads TGTGCCAGCAGTGAAGAGGACAGTTACCCTAGCTCCTATAATTCACCCCTCCACTTT.

The chain recombines TRBV6-5 with TRBJ2-1; possible D gene TRBD1, 5 bases. CDR3 length: 13 residues. CDR1 is MNHEY, CDR2 SVGAGI, per germline. Trimming stripped 3 bases from V and 8 bases from J, with 11 bases between. CDR3 protein: CASSYPEGDEQFF. The CDR3 DNA reads TGTGCCAGCAGTTATCCCGAAGGGGATGAGCAGTTCTTC.

This clone was picked up a small number of times. The chain uses TRBV19 and TRBJ2-5, with D tentatively TRBD1 (6 bases). This CDR3 spans 14 amino acids. Trimming removed 3 bases at V and 6 bases at J, with 14 bases between. Germline CDR1 is LNHDA and CDR2 is SQIVND (reference sequence). CDR3 in DNA: TGTGCCAGTAGTATGTCAGGGGTGACAAAGACCCAGTACTTC. Its protein product is CASSMSGVTKTQYF.

The chain links TRBV12-3 or TRBV12-4 to TRBJ1-2; possibly TRBD1 for D (5 bases). This CDR3 has 13 amino acids. V was cut by 3 bases and J by 3 bases, with 8 bases left in between. The CDR3 DNA sequence: TGTGCCAGCAGTTTCCCAGGGTACTATGGCTACACCTTC. Translation: CASSFPGYYGYTF.

The chain links TRBV5-6 to TRBJ2-7; tentatively, D is TRBD1 or TRBD2 (5 bases each). This CDR3 comprises 13 residues. CDR1 is SGHDT, CDR2 YYEEEE, per germline. V was shortened by 3 bases and J by 2 bases, with 9 bases between the two germline ends. CDR3 sequence: CASSSGPPYEQYF. In DNA, the CDR3 is TGTGCCAGCAGCTCGGGGCCGCCCTACGAGCAGTACTTC.

V is TRBV7-9 and J is TRBJ2-5; D tentatively reads TRBD1 or TRBD2 (5 bases each). V was pared by 5 bases and J by 7 bases, with 20 bases between. The V gene's germline CDR1 is SEHNR and CDR2 FQNEAQ (reference sequence). This CDR3 contains 15 residues. The CDR3 coding sequence is TGTGCCAGCAGCCCCCTACAGAGGCTCGGGGCGACCCAGTACTTC. It specifies CASSPLQRLGATQYF.

The J gene is TRBJ2-2, the V gene TRBV7-2; D could derive from TRBD1 or TRBD2 (5 bases each). Germline CDR1 is SGHTA and CDR2 is FQGNSA. CDR3 length: 18 amino acids. Trimming stripped 1 base from V and 3 bases from J, with 18 bases between. The chain's CDR3 is CASSLGLYGASDTGELFF. CDR3 nucleotide sequence: TGTGCCAGCAGCTTAGGTCTATACGGGGCGAGCGACACCGGGGAGCTGTTTTTT.